These T cell receptor beta chains were read from a single sample in a study of blood T cells in healthy people across ages. TCRdb called the 5' RACE reads again in MiXCR, with one record for every CDR3 protein. Among under 950,000 distinct CDR3 sequences, about 20% were seen once, and the ten largest hold about 20%. Input material: blood. Source of these receptors: a man aged 70-80 years in good health. CDR3s include the opening cysteine and the closing phenylalanine or tryptophan. D genes are given only for firm matches. Not every row has a clone size; where given, it reads once, few, many or a size class.

v_gene,d_gene,abundance,j_gene,CDR3aa,CDR3nt
TRBV6-2/TRBV6-3,TRBD2,few,TRBJ2-3,CASSLNTLGLAGGPASDTQYF,TGTGCCAGCAGTCTCAATACCTTGGGACTAGCGGGAGGGCCCGCTTCAGATACGCAGTATTTT
TRBV27,-,-,TRBJ2-1,CASSSLGEAENEQFF,TGTGCCAGCAGTTCACTGGGTGAAGCCGAGAATGAGCAGTTCTTC
TRBV6-2/TRBV6-3,TRBD2,-,TRBJ2-5,CASSRRTSGVQETQYF,TGTGCCAGCAGCCGTCGGACTAGCGGGGTTCAAGAGACCCAGTACTTC
TRBV5-1,-,few,TRBJ1-1,CASSLSGAAEAFF,TGCGCCAGCAGCTTGTCAGGGGCCGCTGAAGCTTTCTTT
TRBV5-1,-,few,TRBJ1-2,CASSLDPMGGYTF,TGCGCCAGCAGCTTGGATCCTATGGGGGGCTACACCTTC
TRBV6-5,-,few,TRBJ1-1,CASSYVSRWGTEAFF,TGTGCCAGCAGTTACGTTTCTCGATGGGGAACTGAAGCTTTCTTT
TRBV12-3/TRBV12-4,TRBD1,few,TRBJ2-2,CASSAAGTGASGELFF,TGTGCCAGCAGTGCCGCCGGGACAGGGGCGTCCGGGGAGCTGTTTTTT
TRBV5-1,TRBD1,-,TRBJ1-4,CASSQTGGGEKLFF,TGCGCCAGCAGTCAGACAGGGGGTGGTGAAAAACTGTTTTTT
TRBV12-3/TRBV12-4,-,-,TRBJ1-2,CASSLSEGLYGYTF,TGTGCCAGCAGTTTGTCGGAGGGTCTCTATGGCTACACCTTC
TRBV5-1,TRBD1,many,TRBJ2-7,CASSKTGTGSSYEQYF,TGCGCCAGCAGCAAAACCGGGACAGGGAGCTCCTACGAGCAGTACTTC
TRBV14,-,few,TRBJ1-5,CASSQAPYRARNQPQHF,TGTGCCAGCAGCCAAGCCCCTTACAGGGCTCGCAATCAGCCCCAGCATTTT
TRBV20-1,-,-,TRBJ2-7,CSARDPTGYEQYF,TGCAGTGCTAGAGATCCCACTGGGTACGAGCAGTACTTC
TRBV10-3,TRBD2,-,TRBJ2-1,CAINSGGSPNEQFF,TGTGCCATCAATAGCGGGGGGAGTCCCAATGAGCAGTTCTTC
TRBV29-1,-,few,TRBJ2-5,CSVEDTGYQETQYF,TGCAGCGTTGAAGATACAGGGTACCAAGAGACCCAGTACTTC
TRBV6-5,-,-,TRBJ2-1,CASSYRRMDNEQFF,TGTGCCAGCAGTTACCGCAGGATGGACAATGAGCAGTTCTTC
TRBV14,TRBD2,-,TRBJ2-1,CASSQLQGQLAGGHEQFF,TGTGCCAGCAGCCAACTTCAGGGCCAACTAGCGGGAGGGCATGAGCAGTTCTTC
TRBV12-3/TRBV12-4,-,-,TRBJ2-7,CASSFGSGSYEQYF,TGTGCCAGCAGTTTCGGTAGCGGCTCCTACGAGCAGTACTTC
TRBV3-1,-,-,TRBJ2-3,CASSHAGQYIDTQYF,TGTGCCAGCAGCCACGCGGGACAGTACATAGATACGCAGTATTTT
TRBV3-1,-,few,TRBJ1-4,CASSQDLTINEKLFF,TGTGCCAGCAGCCAAGATCTGACTATAAATGAAAAACTGTTTTTT
TRBV9,TRBD2,few,TRBJ2-1,CASSPSSGRRNEQFF,TGTGCCAGCAGCCCATCTAGCGGGAGGAGGAATGAGCAGTTCTTC
TRBV20-1,-,few,TRBJ2-7,CSAPTLSNEQYF,TGCAGTGCTCCGACATTGAGCAACGAGCAGTACTTC
TRBV5-1,TRBD1,few,TRBJ2-1,CASSGTGMNEQFF,TGCGCCAGCAGCGGGACAGGGATGAATGAGCAGTTCTTC
TRBV5-6,-,few,TRBJ1-4,CASSFSPNEKLFF,TGTGCCAGCAGCTTCTCCCCTAATGAAAAACTGTTTTTT
TRBV10-3,-,-,TRBJ2-3,CAISESKARYTDTQYF,TGTGCTATCAGTGAGTCGAAGGCCAGATACACAGATACGCAGTATTTT
TRBV5-1,-,-,TRBJ2-2,CASSPKRDSNTGELFF,TGCGCCAGCAGCCCGAAAAGGGACTCGAACACCGGGGAGCTGTTTTTT
TRBV20-1,-,few,TRBJ1-5,CSASRWGPQHF,TGCAGTGCTAGCAGGTGGGGGCCCCAGCATTTT
TRBV29-1,-,-,TRBJ1-2,CSIPSRGNYGYTF,TGCAGCATTCCGAGCCGGGGTAACTATGGCTACACCTTC
TRBV7-8,TRBD1,-,TRBJ2-2,CASSRGQASPGELFF,TGTGCCAGCAGCCGCGGACAGGCCAGTCCCGGGGAGCTGTTTTTT
TRBV5-1,TRBD2,few,TRBJ2-2,CASSPGTITTGELFF,TGCGCCAGCAGCCCGGGGACTATTACCACCGGGGAGCTGTTTTTT
TRBV10-3,TRBD1,few,TRBJ2-5,CAISEDRVREQYF,TGTGCCATCAGTGAGGACAGGGTGAGGGAGCAGTACTTC
TRBV7-2,-,few,TRBJ1-3,CASSLQGRGNTIYF,TGTGCCAGCAGCTTACAGGGTCGGGGAAACACCATATATTTT
TRBV7-2,TRBD1,-,TRBJ1-3,CASSPTGVPGNTIYF,TGTGCCAGCAGTCCAACAGGGGTGCCTGGAAACACCATATATTTT
TRBV9,-,many,TRBJ2-7,CASSVGDGPYEQYF,TGTGCCAGCAGCGTAGGGGACGGCCCCTACGAGCAGTACTTC
TRBV5-1,TRBD1,few,TRBJ1-3,CASSGTGGDTIYF,TGCGCCAGCAGCGGGACAGGGGGCGACACCATATATTTT
TRBV5-1,-,-,TRBJ1-1,CASSLVWENTEAFF,TGCGCCAGCAGCTTGGTGTGGGAGAACACTGAAGCTTTCTTT
TRBV18,-,few,TRBJ2-1,CASSPQATGYNEQFF,TGTGCCAGCTCACCACAGGCCACGGGCTACAATGAGCAGTTCTTC
TRBV7-8,-,-,TRBJ1-4,CASSEFPTGFYEKLFF,TGTGCCAGCAGCGAATTCCCCACAGGGTTCTATGAAAAACTGTTTTTT
TRBV6-5,-,many,TRBJ2-5,CASSYGGQETQYF,TGTGCCAGCAGTTATGGCGGGCAAGAGACCCAGTACTTC
TRBV30,TRBD2,few,TRBJ2-1,CAWSGTSGNSYNEQFF,TGTGCCTGGAGTGGGACTAGCGGAAACTCCTACAATGAGCAGTTCTTC
TRBV20-1,-,many,TRBJ2-5,CSAKTVQETQYF,TGCAGTGCTAAGACGGTACAAGAGACCCAGTACTTC
TRBV2,-,few,TRBJ2-6,CASSGWTRTSGANILTF,TGTGCCAGCAGTGGGTGGACACGAACCTCTGGGGCCAACATCCTGACTTTC
TRBV7-8,-,-,TRBJ1-1,CASSSSGLIRNTEAFF,TGTGCCAGCAGCTCCTCTGGACTGATAAGGAACACTGAAGCTTTCTTT
TRBV12-3/TRBV12-4,-,few,TRBJ2-5,CASTRDNQETQYF,TGTGCCAGCACCCGGGACAACCAAGAGACCCAGTACTTC
TRBV7-6,-,few,TRBJ2-6,CASSFRSFDSSGANVLTF,TGTGCCAGCAGCTTCCGTAGTTTTGACTCCTCTGGGGCCAACGTCCTGACTTTC
TRBV7-9,-,-,TRBJ1-2,CASSLLPGNLNGYTF,TGTGCCAGCAGCTTACTTCCAGGGAACCTGAATGGCTACACCTTC
TRBV20-1,-,many,TRBJ2-4,CSAGYKLQPPIQYF,TGCAGTGCTGGGTACAAGCTACAACCTCCCATTCAGTACTTC
TRBV7-9,TRBD1,once,TRBJ1-6,CASRGTGANSPLHF,TGTGCCAGCAGAGGGACAGGGGCCAATTCACCCCTCCACTTT
TRBV6-2/TRBV6-3,-,-,TRBJ1-2,CASSVRDGRYGYTF,TGTGCCAGCAGTGTTCGGGACGGACGCTATGGCTACACCTTC